This TCR beta chain derives from a study of cytomegalovirus exposure and HLA in healthy donors. Study results and limitations: Usually a TCR sequence was rare, but some public TCRs were found in many donors. In vitro assays verified that a few CMV-associated chains recognized CMV antigens specifically. The tendency of first-cohort TCR clusters to co-occur in the approximately 120 validation repertoires was identified by a subsequent analysis.

From the roughly 120-subject validation cohort, which was separate from the approximately 670-subject first cohort, the donors were drawn. The repertoire was sequenced with immunoSEQ multiplex PCR; TCRdb's copy has only in-frame clones and lacks some. The sample records 250,000 to 400,000 clones, over 75% being singletons. Details on this clone: No antigen is known for it.

This receptor was taken from a man aged 25 to 40 in good health and CMV-seronegative. The source material was PBMCs.

As DNA, the CDR3 is TGTGCCAGTAGTACCTACAGTGATATCTCCTACGAGCAGTACTTC. This translates into CASSTYSDISYEQYF. This chain links TRBV19 with TRBJ2-7; D is uncertain. The CDR3 has 15 residues. Trimming left V 4 bases short and J 0 bases short, with 13 bases between. The germline V gene has CDR1 LNHDA and CDR2 SQIVND (reference sequence).